These T cell receptor beta chains were read from a single sample in a study of CD8 T cells in Susac syndrome. TCRdb re-analysed the immunoSEQ multiplex PCR reads in MiXCR, keeping a single row per CDR3 protein. The repertoire consists of about 250,000 distinct CDR3 sequences, with 93% occurring once and the leading ten covering around 0.067%. Sequencing was done on a sample of CD4+ T cells from PBMCs. These receptors were taken from a human donor with multiple sclerosis. The CDR3 runs from the conserved cysteine through the conserved F or W. Fields, in order: V gene, D gene, CDR3 protein. D genes are given only for firm matches.

v_call: TRBV29-1; d_call: TRBD2; cdr3_aa: CSALLAGVSGELFF
v_call: TRBV3-1; d_call: TRBD1; cdr3_aa: CASSRGQALNYGYTF
v_call: TRBV29-1; d_call: .; cdr3_aa: CSVRFGAANQPQHF
v_call: TRBV19; d_call: .; cdr3_aa: CASSISTTNEKLFF
v_call: TRBV6-1; d_call: .; cdr3_aa: CASATGELNTQYF
v_call: TRBV5-6; d_call: TRBD1; cdr3_aa: CASSLGPGTGYNEQFF
v_call: TRBV5-6; d_call: .; cdr3_aa: CASSFPAGSSYEQYF
v_call: TRBV7-8; d_call: TRBD2; cdr3_aa: CASSLASGGAFGEQFF
v_call: TRBV9; d_call: TRBD1; cdr3_aa: CASSVAGQLGTEAFF
v_call: TRBV7-9; d_call: .; cdr3_aa: CASSLVALNNEQFF
v_call: TRBV12-3/TRBV12-4; d_call: .; cdr3_aa: CASSLVGGPQHF
v_call: TRBV7-9; d_call: .; cdr3_aa: CASSFDGNTEAFF
v_call: TRBV20-1; d_call: .; cdr3_aa: CSARSDGGSYEQYF
v_call: TRBV12-3/TRBV12-4; d_call: .; cdr3_aa: CASSLGTREQYF
v_call: TRBV6-6; d_call: .; cdr3_aa: CASYIGRDRLGAFF
v_call: TRBV18; d_call: TRBD2; cdr3_aa: CASSSPSGGRADTQYF
v_call: TRBV6-6; d_call: TRBD1; cdr3_aa: CASSYTGGSGGYTF
v_call: TRBV6-1; d_call: TRBD2; cdr3_aa: CASMSDIAGATNTGELFF
v_call: TRBV12-3/TRBV12-4; d_call: TRBD1; cdr3_aa: CASSPDRGSYNEQFF
v_call: TRBV5-1; d_call: TRBD2; cdr3_aa: CASSSVSGGAGETQYF
v_call: TRBV27; d_call: .; cdr3_aa: CASSLWADLRPGELFF
v_call: TRBV20-1; d_call: TRBD2; cdr3_aa: CSARDLLRPAGVPNEQFF
v_call: TRBV20-1; d_call: TRBD2; cdr3_aa: CSAFPGLAYNEQFF